The T cell receptor (beta chain) described here comes from a study of blood T cell repertoires in COVID-19. For the study at large: The study drew acute and convalescent COVID-19 samples from the United States, Italy and Spain. From T cells, B-cell-depleted T cells, or PBMCs came the material, which was cDNA or gDNA.

In the authors' workflow: How many nucleated cells were present was estimated from reference gene primer amplification. Some clones are missing from TCRdb's copy, which holds only in-frame ones; the method was immunoSEQ multiplex PCR. V and J calls and clone size follow that table, whereas D and trimming were derived from the DNA. This table has 200,000 to 250,000 clones, about nine tenths appearing once. The V end lost 1 base, the J end lost 6 bases, and 18 bases lay between the germline ends. This CDR3 region has 16 residues. Germline CDR1 is SGHDT and CDR2 is YYEEEE. The specimen sequenced was peripheral blood. The receptor was isolated from a man aged 25-40 years with COVID-19, enrolled during active disease. The chain has TRBV5-6 and TRBJ2-3, with D tentatively TRBD2 (5 bases). CDR3: CASSLWLASYMDTQYF. The CDR3 DNA reads as TGTGCCAGCAGCTTGTGGCTAGCTTCGTATATGGATACGCAGTATTTT.